This T cell receptor (beta chain) was obtained from a study of radiotherapy plus CTLA-4 blockade in lung cancer. Notes on the study in general: Blood TCR clones of tumor origin expanded after radiotherapy plus ipilimumab.

TCRdb keeps only in-frame clones here, not all; method: immunoSEQ multiplex PCR. The table records around 99,000 clones, 88% of them present only once. Note on this clone: Its antigen is as yet unknown.

Germline V gene lookup returns CDR1 MNHNS and CDR2 SASEGT. The trim removed 6 bases at V and 7 bases at J, leaving 13 bases unmatched. CDR3 length equals 15 residues. V gene TRBV6-1 combines with J gene TRBJ2-7, with 9 bases that match TRBD2. Sample: peripheral blood, taken from a patient treated with radiotherapy plus ipilimumab. The TCR originated in a human donor with non-small cell lung cancer that progressed on radiotherapy plus ipilimumab. The CDR3 nucleotides are TGTGCCAGCAGGACGGAGCGGGGGGCATCGGATGAGCAGTACTTC. Amino acid sequence: CASRTERGASDEQYF.